What follows are 19 T cell receptor beta chains derived from one specimen sequenced in a study of T-cell reconstitution after alpha-beta-depleted transplantation in children. The library targeted TCRbeta and was prepared with unique molecular identifiers. MiXCR, applied by TCRdb to the PCR reads, yields one record per CDR3 protein. In the table there are around 300,000 distinct CDR3 sequences, 9.5% to 13% of which are singletons. The specimen comprised peripheral blood, sampled 180 days after TCRalphabeta/CD19-depleted stem cell transplant. Receptors originate from a male patient between 2 and 10 years old who had a stem cell transplant for chronic granulomatous disease, so the T cells may come from the graft donor.

This clonotype has ten or more counts. This chain connects TRBV10-3 to TRBJ2-3, with 7 positions matching TRBD1. The CDR3 runs 15 residues. Germline V CDR1 and CDR2: ENHRY, SYGVKD. After removal of 2 bases from V and 0 bases from J, the junction contained 2 bases not matched to a gene. Written as DNA, the CDR3 is TGTGCCATCAGTGAGAGACAGGGTAGCACAGATACGCAGTATTTT. Translation gives CAISERQGSTDTQYF.

The V and J genes are TRBV4-3 and TRBJ2-3, with 10 bases that match TRBD2. Losses at the gene ends were 3 bases for V and 2 bases for J; bases not matched to a gene: 5. This CDR3 contains 16 residues. Per germline, CDR1 LGHNA and CDR2 YSLEER. The CDR3 DNA reads TGCGCCAGCAGCCATGATAGCGGGGGGCACACAGATACGCAGTATTTT. Translated, it gives CASSHDSGGHTDTQYF.

This clonotype has a handful of counts. The gene calls are TRBV6-1 and TRBJ1-1, with D maybe TRBD1 (5 bases). The V gene lost 6 bases and the J gene lost 4 bases, with 21 bases spanning the gap. Germline V gene sequence: CDR1 MNHNS, CDR2 SASEGT. The CDR3 runs to 16 residues. CDR3 DNA: TGTGCCAGCAGCCCAAACGTCCAGGGTCGACGCACTGAAGCTTTCTTT. This sequence encodes CASSPNVQGRRTEAFF.

In this sample, this clonotype turned up many times. The chain couples TRBV27 to TRBJ1-2, with TRBD1 matching 7 bases. V dropped 7 bases and J dropped 3; count of bases not matched to a gene: 20. Looked up from germline, CDR1 is MNHEY and CDR2 is SMNVEV (reference sequence). There are 18 residues in the CDR3. CDR3 amino acids: CASMGFVGRQGADYGYTF. The DNA for the CDR3 is TGTGCCAGCATGGGATTTGTTGGGAGACAGGGCGCAGACTATGGCTACACCTTC.

As to this clonotype: A much larger clone lies a single base off, so this may be a read error. The chain uses TRBV6-1 and TRBJ2-2; D is perhaps TRBD1 (7 bases). Per germline, CDR1 MNHNS and CDR2 SASEGT. The CDR3 spans 16 residues. In DNA, the CDR3 is TGTGCCAGCAGCCCGACAGGGCAGACGTACACCGGGGGGCTGTTTTTT. Protein sequence: CASSPTGQTYTGGLFF.

About this clonotype: Just one base apart from a much larger clone, this may be a read error. The chain joins TRBV28 to TRBJ2-1; D gene uncertain. This CDR3 region has 17 residues. Looked up from germline, CDR1 is MDHEN and CDR2 is SYDVKM. The CDR3 sequence is CASSSPSGILSSNEQFF. CDR3 coding DNA: TGTGCCAGCAGTTCCCCCTCTGGTATTTTGTCCTCCAATGAGCAGTTCTTC.

This clonotype was recorded at least ten times. The CDR3 is CASGSGLAGEQYF. CDR3 bases: TGTGCCAGCGGTAGTGGACTAGCGGGCGAGCAGTACTTC. This rearrangement joins TRBV6-1 to TRBJ2-7, with TRBD2 matching 11 bases. With V trimmed by 8 bases and J by 6 bases, 6 bases remained unmatched. This CDR3 region has 13 residues. From germline, CDR1 is MNHNS and CDR2 SASEGT.

Ten or more counts support this clonotype. The chain couples TRBV5-1 to TRBJ2-5, with a possible D match to TRBD1 (5 bases). Per the germline V gene, CDR1 is SGHRS and CDR2 is YFSETQ. The CDR3 extends over 15 amino acids. Trimming removed 1 base at V and 5 bases at J, with 15 bases between. CDR3 amino acids: CASSLKIQERETQYF. CDR3 nucleotide sequence: TGCGCCAGCAGCTTGAAAATACAGGAGAGGGAGACCCAGTACTTC.

This clonotype has at least ten counts. The DNA of the CDR3 is TGTGCCACAAGCAGTAAGGATGTTGAGCAGTTCTTC. The encoded protein is CATSSKDVEQFF. J is TRBJ2-1 and V is TRBV2; unclear D gene. CDR1 is SNHLY, CDR2 FYNNEI, per germline. This CDR3 has 12 residues. With 10 bases removed from V and 9 bases from J, the gap between germline ends came to 16 bases.

At least ten counts were recorded for this clonotype. This chain links TRBV20-1 with TRBJ2-2, with D maybe TRBD1 (5 bases). This CDR3 region has 15 residues. V lost 3 bases and J lost 0, with 11 bases in between. Germline V gene lookup returns CDR1 DFQATT and CDR2 SNEGSKA (reference sequence). CDR3 amino acids: CSASQDSSNTGELFF. The CDR3 bases are TGCAGTGCTAGTCAAGACAGTTCGAACACCGGGGAGCTGTTTTTT.

The sample holds a few counts of this clonotype. V usage is TRBV2 and J usage is TRBJ2-5; the D gene is possibly TRBD2 (6 bases). V was clipped by 4 bases and J by 1 base, with 16 bases between them. The germline V gene has CDR1 SNHLY and CDR2 FYNNEI. The CDR3 is 16 amino acids. The CDR3 spells CASSAEVAVLQETQYF. For the CDR3, the DNA is TGTGCCAGCAGTGCGGAGGTAGCGGTTCTCCAAGAGACCCAGTACTTC.

With regard to this clonotype: One base away lies a much larger clone, so this may be a sequencing read error. The chain employs TRBV29-1 and TRBJ2-3; D remains ambiguous. Germline V gives CDR1 SQVTM, CDR2 ANQGSEA. The CDR3 is made up of 11 amino acids. The CDR3 nucleotides are TGCAGCGTCCCAAGCATAGATACGCAGTATTTT. Translating it yields CSVPSIDTQYF.

For this clonotype: Being one base from a much bigger clone, this may be a read error. This chain connects TRBV29-1 to TRBJ2-6, with D hard to call. CDR1 SQVTM and CDR2 ANQGSEA come from the germline V gene. Trimming pared 5 bases from V and 0 bases from J, leaving 5 bases between. The CDR3 covers 13 residues. The CDR3 DNA sequence: TGCAGCGTTAATACCTCTGGGGCCAACGTCCTGACTTTC. Encoded protein: CSVNTSGANVLTF.

On this clonotype: One junction end disagrees with the germline gene, perhaps due to a read error. V gene TRBV5-6 combines with J gene TRBJ2-3, with 9 bases identical to TRBD2. Germline loops: CDR1 SGHDT, CDR2 YYEEEE. The CDR3 loop spans 15 amino acids. CDR3 nucleotides: TGTGCTAGCAGCTTTCTGCGGGGGGGCACAGATACGCTGTATTTT. This sequence encodes CASSFLRGGTDTLYF.

This clonotype was seen ten or more times. The V and J genes are TRBV6-2 or TRBV6-3 and TRBJ2-1, with 7 bases fitting TRBD2. Germline V CDR1 and CDR2: MNHEY, SVGEGT. This CDR3 is 16 amino acids long. V dropped 1 base and J dropped 3; count of bases not matched to a gene: 6. CDR3 in amino acids: CASSYLASGFYNEQFF. In nucleotides, the CDR3 is TGTGCCAGCAGTTACTTAGCTAGCGGTTTCTACAATGAGCAGTTCTTC.

Ten or more counts support this clonotype. At one boundary the junction diverges from the germline segment, which might be a read error. The chain carries TRBV10-1 and TRBJ2-1; D is possibly TRBD1 (6 bases). Germline V lookup: CDR1 WNHNN, CDR2 SYGVQD (reference sequence). The CDR3 loop spans 13 amino acids. CDR3 in DNA: TGCGCCAGCACAGGGGCTAGCCCCCTTGGAGTTAATTGG. Its translation: CASTGASPLGVNW.

This clonotype was counted ten times or more. The V gene is TRBV12-3 or TRBV12-4, the J gene TRBJ1-2; D unclear. The CDR3 contains 14 residues. With 2 bases removed from V and 7 bases from J, the gap between germline ends came to 14 bases. CDR3 coding DNA: TGTGCCAGCAGTTTATTGGGAGGAGTCTCTGGCTACACCTTC. Translating it yields CASSLLGGVSGYTF.

Of note for this clonotype: This may be a read error: a much more frequent sequence differs by one nucleotide. This chain uses TRBV20-1 with TRBJ2-5; unclear D gene. Germline CDR1 DFQATT, CDR2 SNEGSKA (reference sequence). The CDR3 has 12 amino acids. Here the CDR3 DNA reads TGCAGTGGTCCAGGCTCACAAGAGACCCCGTACTTC. It encodes CSGPGSQETPYF.

This clonotype was seen ten or more times. The genes are TRBV6-1 and TRBJ2-1; 7 nucleotides match TRBD1. Germline values: CDR1 MNHNS, CDR2 SASEGT. V dropped 6 bases and J dropped 1; count of bases not matched to a gene: 6. The CDR3 loop spans 15 amino acids. The CDR3 DNA follows: TGTGCCAGCAGGACGGACAGGAGATCCTACAATGAGCAGTTCTTC. It translates to CASRTDRRSYNEQFF.